This entry is about one TCR beta chain. This specimen comes from a study of technical replicates of blood from a handful of donors. The CDR3 is made up of 15 amino acids. V was shortened by 0 bases and J by 5 bases, with 10 bases between the two germline ends. The germline gives CDR1 MNHEY, CDR2 SVGAGI. Method: immunoSEQ multiplex PCR; TCRdb's copy keeps in-frame clones and lacks some. The sample holds about 80,000 clones, around 94% seen once. The receptor was derived from a human donor in good health. The specimen was T cells isolated from PBMCs. The chain employs TRBV6-5 and TRBJ1-4; the D gene is possibly TRBD1 (5 bases). CDR3 sequence: CASSYSSGANEKLFF. CDR3 DNA: TGTGCCAGCAGTTACTCGAGCGGGGCAAATGAAAAACTGTTTTTT.